This T cell receptor beta chain was found in a study of cytomegalovirus exposure and HLA in healthy donors. Study outcomes and limitations: The study put 160 or so TCR beta chains on its list as cytomegalovirus-associated. Some V segments (TRBV6-2 and TRBV6-3 among them) were excluded as indistinguishable. On later analysis, the bulk of CMV-associated TCR beta chains appeared to be HLA-restricted.

The PCR ran on 60 Vbeta and 13 Jbeta primers. Sequencing used immunoSEQ multiplex PCR; TCRdb keeps in-frame clones, though not all of them. The sample has under 200,000 clones, approximately 75% seen once. The CDR3 totals 15 residues. The V segment lost 4 bases and the J segment 2 bases; nucleotides outside the gene matches: 7. A note on this clone: Its target is not known.

The sample consisted of PBMCs. The sequence derives from a man aged 25 to 45 in good health and CMV-seropositive. The J gene is TRBJ1-1, the V gene TRBV5-3; 8 bases line up with TRBD1. TRBV5-3 is assigned to the ORF class and has an uncertain function. The CDR3 loop is CARSKRTGINTEAFF. The CDR3 region has the DNA TGTGCCAGAAGCAAGAGGACAGGGATAAACACTGAAGCTTTCTTT.